This T cell receptor (beta chain) was sequenced during a study of blood T cell repertoires in COVID-19. In the study overall: T cells, B-cell-depleted T cells, or PBMCs provided the cDNA or gDNA that served as material.

Germline V CDR1 and CDR2: LNHDA, SQIVND (reference sequence). The ends were cut back, 3 bases at V and 0 bases at J, with 12 bases in the middle. The length of the CDR3 is 17 residues. Generated by immunoSEQ multiplex PCR, the TCRdb table keeps only in-frame clones and is missing some. The repertoire has fewer than 300,000 clones, approximately 81% of them found once; the top ten carry about 3.4%. The V call is TRBV19, the J call TRBJ1-6; D is possibly TRBD1 (6 bases). Sequenced material: peripheral blood. The TCR comes from a woman under 30 with acute or convalescent COVID-19. CDR3 in DNA: TGTGCCAGTAGTATCGACCTGGACAGCTCCTATAATTCACCCCTCCACTTT. Translated, it gives CASSIDLDSSYNSPLHF.